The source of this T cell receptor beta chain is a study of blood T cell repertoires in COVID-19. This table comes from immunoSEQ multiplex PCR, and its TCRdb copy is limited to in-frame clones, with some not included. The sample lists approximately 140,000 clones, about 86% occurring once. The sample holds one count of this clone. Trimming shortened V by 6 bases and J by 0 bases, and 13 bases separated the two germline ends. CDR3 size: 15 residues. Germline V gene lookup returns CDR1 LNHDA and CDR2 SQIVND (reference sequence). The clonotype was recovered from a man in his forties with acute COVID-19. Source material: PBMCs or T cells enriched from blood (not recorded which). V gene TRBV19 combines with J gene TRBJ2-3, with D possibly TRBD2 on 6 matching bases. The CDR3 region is CASRGPGTSTDTQYF. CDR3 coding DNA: TGTGCCAGTAGGGGTCCCGGGACTAGCACAGATACGCAGTATTTT. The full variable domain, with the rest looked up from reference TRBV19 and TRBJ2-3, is DGGITQSPKYLFRKEGQNVTLSCEQNLNHDAMYWYRQDPGQGLRLIYYSQIVNDFQKGDIAEGYSVSREKKESFPLTVTSAQKNPTAFYLCASRGPGTSTDTQYFGPGTRLTVL.